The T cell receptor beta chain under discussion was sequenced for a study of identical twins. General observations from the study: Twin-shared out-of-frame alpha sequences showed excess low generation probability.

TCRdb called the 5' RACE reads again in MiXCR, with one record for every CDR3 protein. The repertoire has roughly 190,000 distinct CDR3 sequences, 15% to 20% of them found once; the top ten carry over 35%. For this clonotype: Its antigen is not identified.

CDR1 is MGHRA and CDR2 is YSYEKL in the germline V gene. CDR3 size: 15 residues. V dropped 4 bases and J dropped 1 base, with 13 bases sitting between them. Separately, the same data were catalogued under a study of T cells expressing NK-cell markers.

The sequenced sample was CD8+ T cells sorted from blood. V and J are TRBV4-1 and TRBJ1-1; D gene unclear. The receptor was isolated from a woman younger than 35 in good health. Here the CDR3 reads CASSRTPGPNTEAFF. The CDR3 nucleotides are TGCGCCAGCAGCCGAACTCCGGGCCCGAACACTGAAGCTTTCTTT.